Shown below are 17 T cell receptor beta chains from a single sample sequenced in a study of response to subunit inactivated influenza vaccine. One entry per CDR3 protein, called by TCRdb with MiXCR from the RT-PCR reads. The table records about half a million distinct CDR3 sequences, less than 10% of them present only once. Sequences were derived from PBMCs from blood, sampled less than 30 months after vaccination. The source of these receptors is a man aged 45 to 75 who received an inactivated influenza vaccine.

This sequence joins TRBV6-5 and TRBJ2-5, with TRBD1 as a possible D gene (7 bases). V was trimmed by 0 bases and J by 3 bases, leaving 14 bases between them. This CDR3 has 16 amino acids. From germline, CDR1 is MNHEY and CDR2 SVGAGI. This CDR3 reads CASSYSNVRGEETQYF. The DNA of the CDR3 is TGTGCCAGCAGTTACTCGAACGTCAGGGGGGAAGAGACCCAGTACTTC.

This clonotype was recorded only once. The gene calls are TRBV6-6 and TRBJ2-7; 8 bases line up with TRBD1. CDR3 length equals 11 residues. V was pared by 11 bases and J by 7 bases, with 7 bases of the junction left unmatched. From germline, CDR1 is MNHNY and CDR2 SVGAGI (reference sequence). This chain's CDR3 is CASDREGEQYF. The CDR3, as DNA: TGTGCCTCGGACAGGGAAGGTGAGCAGTACTTC.

This chain joins TRBV11-2 and TRBJ2-2; 7 bases agree with TRBD1. This CDR3 region has 17 residues. Germline loops: CDR1 SGHAT, CDR2 FQNNGV. Losses at the gene ends were 5 bases for V and 1 base for J; bases not matched to a gene: 10. The CDR3, as DNA: TGTGCCAGCAGCCCCCGACAGGGCCGAGGGAACACCGGGGAGCTGTTTTTT. This encodes CASSPRQGRGNTGELFF.

This clonotype was counted a few times. CDR3 coding DNA: TGCAGTGCTAGAGCTAGCCTGGGCACAGATACGCAGTATTTT. It translates to CSARASLGTDTQYF. V gene TRBV20-1 combines with J gene TRBJ2-3; maybe TRBD2 (5 bases). CDR3 length: 14 amino acids. From germline, CDR1 is DFQATT and CDR2 SNEGSKA (reference sequence). V was pared by 1 base and J by 1 base, with 9 bases between.

Turning to this clonotype: A much larger clone differs from this one at a single base, so this may be a read error. The rearrangement uses TRBV9 and TRBJ1-4; unclear D gene. This CDR3 spans 12 amino acids. With 4 bases removed from V and 7 bases from J, the gap between germline ends came to 8 bases. Germline assignment: CDR1 SGDLS and CDR2 YYNGEE. CDR3 protein: CASSRSSEKLFF. DNA for the CDR3: TGTGCCAGCAGCAGGAGTAGTGAAAAACTGTTTTTT.

The V and J genes are TRBV14 and TRBJ2-3; 8 bases align to TRBD2. Germline V lookup: CDR1 SGHDN, CDR2 FVKESK. CDR3 length: 16 residues. V gave up 2 bases and J gave up 0 bases; unmatched junction bases: 4. The CDR3 protein is CASSQNTGGSTDTQYF. CDR3 DNA sequence: TGTGCCAGCAGCCAAAATACGGGAGGGAGCACAGATACGCAGTATTTT.

The chain is built from TRBV5-1 and TRBJ2-3; no definite D call. The germline CDR1 and CDR2 sequences are SGHRS and YFSETQ. The CDR3 spans 13 residues. The V end lost 3 bases, the J end lost 5 bases, and 10 bases lay between the germline ends. As DNA, the CDR3 is TGCGCCAGCAGCTCGTGGGGTGAAGATACGCAGTATTTT. Its translation: CASSSWGEDTQYF.

Many counts were recorded for this clonotype. The chain uses TRBV14 and TRBJ2-1, with D perhaps matching TRBD1 (5 bases). Trimming stripped 0 bases from V and 8 bases from J, with 17 bases between. The germline gives CDR1 SGHDN, CDR2 FVKESK. The CDR3 runs to 16 residues. This CDR3 is CASSQDTTGYGDEQFF. Here the CDR3 DNA reads TGTGCCAGCAGCCAAGATACCACAGGTTACGGCGATGAGCAGTTCTTC.

This chain connects TRBV28 to TRBJ2-5; a possible D gene is TRBD2 (6 bases). This CDR3 is 14 amino acids long. Germline CDR1 MDHEN, CDR2 SYDVKM. Trimming took off 9 bases at V and 3 bases at J, with 17 bases between the two ends. CDR3 bases: TGTGCCAGTTCACTCCCGGGAGACGAAGAGACCCAGTACTTC. Its translation: CASSLPGDEETQYF.

In this sample, this clonotype turned up a few times. The V gene is TRBV7-3, the J gene TRBJ2-5; D remains ambiguous. In germline, CDR1 is SGHTA, CDR2 FQGTGA. The CDR3 is 14 amino acids. Trimming removed 5 bases from V and 4 bases from J, with 14 bases in between. The CDR3, as DNA: TGTGCCAGCAGCCTAAGCCCGGGTACAGAGACCCAGTACTTC. Amino acid sequence: CASSLSPGTETQYF. The entire variable domain, with the rest obtained from reference TRBV7-3 and TRBJ2-5, is as follows: GAGVSQTPSNKVTEKGKYVELRCDPISGHTALYWYRQSLGQGPEFLIYFQGTGAADDSGLPNDRFFAVRPEGSVSTLKIQRTERGDSAVYLCASSLSPGTETQYFGPGTRLLVL.

This clonotype was seen a handful of times. V and J are TRBV20-1 and TRBJ2-3; TRBD2 agrees at 11 bases. CDR1 and CDR2 (germline): DFQATT, SNEGSKA (reference sequence). V lost 5 bases and J lost 0; bases outside the gene matches: 13. CDR3 length: 18 amino acids. The CDR3 sequence is CSAGILVRTSGSTDTQYF. The DNA for the CDR3 is TGCAGTGCTGGGATCTTGGTGCGGACTAGCGGGAGCACAGATACGCAGTATTTT.

This clonotype was seen at least ten times. The chain links TRBV6-1 to TRBJ2-1; D ambiguous. Germline CDR1 reads MNHNS; CDR2 reads SASEGT. This CDR3 region has 13 residues. Trimming took off 10 bases at V and 6 bases at J, with 16 bases between the two ends. The CDR3 bases are TGTGCCACCTCTTCCCCTCCGGCCAATGAGCAGTTCTTC. It specifies CATSSPPANEQFF.

The V call is TRBV18, the J call TRBJ2-1; 10 nucleotides match TRBD2. Germline trimming cut 1 base from V and 5 bases from J; bases unmatched to any gene: 5. This CDR3 has 16 residues. Germline V gives CDR1 KGHSH, CDR2 LQKENI. The DNA for the CDR3 is TGTGCCAGCTCACCACAGAGCGGGAGGGCCCACAATGAGCAGTTCTTC. It specifies CASSPQSGRAHNEQFF.

The chain uses TRBV30 and TRBJ1-1, with unresolved D. CDR3 length: 10 residues. The V and J ends lost 8 bases and 7 bases respectively, with 11 bases between them. CDR1 and CDR2 (germline): GTSNPN, SVGIG (reference sequence). The CDR3 here is CATRRVEAFF. The CDR3 DNA follows: TGTGCCACTCGTAGGGTTGAAGCTTTCTTT. Variable domain in full (rest from reference TRBV30 and TRBJ1-1): SQTIHQWPATLVQPVGSPLSLECTVEGTSNPNLYWYRQAAGRGLQLLFYSVGIGQISSEVPQNLSASRPQDRQFILSSKKLLLSDSGFYLCATRRVEAFFGQGTRLTVV.

The sample holds many counts of this clonotype. In DNA form, the CDR3 reads TGTGCCAGCAGCCAAGGGTCCTCCGGTTACAATGAGCAGTTCTTC. It encodes CASSQGSSGYNEQFF. The chain has TRBV14 and TRBJ2-1; D is uncertain. V was shortened by 1 base and J by 4 bases, with 11 bases between the two germline ends. CDR1 SGHDN and CDR2 FVKESK come from the germline V gene. There are 15 residues in the CDR3.

This clonotype appeared a few times. This chain joins TRBV9 and TRBJ2-3; TRBD1 or TRBD2 may be the D gene (5 bases each). This CDR3 comprises 14 residues. V was clipped by 3 bases and J by 4 bases, with 12 bases between them. In germline, CDR1 is SGDLS, CDR2 YYNGEE. This CDR3 reads CASSGDGPADTQYF. The CDR3, as DNA: TGTGCCAGCAGCGGGGACGGTCCAGCAGATACGCAGTATTTT.

This clonotype was found a few times. This chain joins TRBV4-1 and TRBJ1-2; tentative D call: TRBD1 (5 bases). Trimming removed 1 base from V and 5 bases from J, with 11 bases in between. The CDR3 runs 14 residues. Germline V gene sequence: CDR1 MGHRA, CDR2 YSYEKL. The CDR3 bases are TGCGCCAGCAGCCAAGGACCAGGGAGGTATGGCTACACCTTC. This translates into CASSQGPGRYGYTF.